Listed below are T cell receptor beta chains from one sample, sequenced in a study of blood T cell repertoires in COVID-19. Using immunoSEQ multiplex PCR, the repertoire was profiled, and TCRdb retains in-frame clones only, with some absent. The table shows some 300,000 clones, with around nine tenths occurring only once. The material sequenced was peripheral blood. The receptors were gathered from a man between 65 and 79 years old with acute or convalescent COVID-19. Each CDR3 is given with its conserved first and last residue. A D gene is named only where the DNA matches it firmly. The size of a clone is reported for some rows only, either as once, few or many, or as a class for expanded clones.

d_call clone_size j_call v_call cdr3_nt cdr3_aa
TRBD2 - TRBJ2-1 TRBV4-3 TGCGCCAGCAGCCAAGAACTAACTAGCGGGGACTACAATGAGCAGTTCTTC CASSQELTSGDYNEQFF
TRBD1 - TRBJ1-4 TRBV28 TGTGCCAGCAGTTTGCCAAGGACAGGGGATAATGAAAAACTGTTTTTT CASSLPRTGDNEKLFF
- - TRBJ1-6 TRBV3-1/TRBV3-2 TGTGCCAGCAGCCAGGCCCGGGATTCACCCCTCCACTTT CASSQARDSPLHF
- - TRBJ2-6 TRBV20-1 TGCAGTGCTAGTCCGAGCTCTGGGGCCAACGTCCTGACTTTC CSASPSSGANVLTF
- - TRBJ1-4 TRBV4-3 TGCGCCAGCAGCCAAGAATGGACAGTTCTAACTAATGAAAAACTGTTTTTT CASSQEWTVLTNEKLFF
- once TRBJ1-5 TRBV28 TGTGCCAGCCAACATGATGGCAATCAGCCCCAGCATTTT CASQHDGNQPQHF
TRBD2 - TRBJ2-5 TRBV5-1 TGCGCCAGCAGCTCTGGTTGGTCTAGCGGGGGGGCCGAGGAGACCCAGTACTTC CASSSGWSSGGAEETQYF
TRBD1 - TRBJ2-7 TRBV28 TGTGCCAGCAGGACAGGGGGCGCGTACGAGCAGTACTTC CASRTGGAYEQYF
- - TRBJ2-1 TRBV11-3 TGTGCCAGCAGCTCCGCCACAGGGAATGAGCAGTTCTTC CASSSATGNEQFF
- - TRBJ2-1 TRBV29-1 TGCAGCGTTGGGACAGTCCCCGACTCCTACAATGAGCAGTTCTTC CSVGTVPDSYNEQFF
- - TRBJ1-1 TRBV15 TGTGCCACCAGCTTAGGGGGAGACACTGAAGCTTTCTTT CATSLGGDTEAFF
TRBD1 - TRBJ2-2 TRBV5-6 TGTGCCAGCAGTCGGGACAGGGGATTTACCGGGGAGCTGTTTTTT CASSRDRGFTGELFF
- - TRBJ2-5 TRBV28 TGTGCCAGCAGTTTCAACGGTCCTTCAGAGACCCAGTACTTC CASSFNGPSETQYF
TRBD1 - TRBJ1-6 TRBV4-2 TGTGCCAGCAGCCAAGGGGGGGACAGGGCTAATTCACCCCTCCACTTT CASSQGGDRANSPLHF
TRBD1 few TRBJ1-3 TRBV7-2 TGTGCCAGCACCTCGGGACAGGGCCCTGGAAACACCATATATTTT CASTSGQGPGNTIYF
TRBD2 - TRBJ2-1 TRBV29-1 TGCAGCGTTGTCCTTAGCGGGGGGTACAATGAGCAGTTCTTC CSVVLSGGYNEQFF
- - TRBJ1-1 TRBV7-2 TGTGCCAGCAGCCCCCGAGGGACTTCAATGAACACTGAAGCTTTCTTT CASSPRGTSMNTEAFF
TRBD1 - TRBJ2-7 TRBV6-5 TGTGCCAGCAGTTACTCACGACAGGGAAGCCACGAGCAGTACTTC CASSYSRQGSHEQYF
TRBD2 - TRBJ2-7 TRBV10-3 TGTGCCATCAGTGAGGTTGGGGGGGGCGAGCAGTACTTC CAISEVGGGEQYF
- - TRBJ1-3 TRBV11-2 TGTGCCAGCAGCCAAGAGAGGGGAAACACCATATATTTT CASSQERGNTIYF
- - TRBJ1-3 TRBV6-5 TGTGCCAGCAGTTACTCGGCAGACTCTGGAAACACCATATATTTT CASSYSADSGNTIYF
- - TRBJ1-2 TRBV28 TGTGCCAGCTACGACACGAACTATGGCTACACCTTC CASYDTNYGYTF
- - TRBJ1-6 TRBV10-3 TGTGCCACACCCCCCAGGTCACCCCTCCACTTT CATPPRSPLHF
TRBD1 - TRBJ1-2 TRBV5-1 TGCGCCAGCAGCTGGACAGGCAATGGCTACACCTTC CASSWTGNGYTF
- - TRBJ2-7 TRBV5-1 TGCGCCAGCGGCCAAGGGAGCTCCTACGAGCAGTACTTC CASGQGSSYEQYF
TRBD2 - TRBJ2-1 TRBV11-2 TGTGCCAGCAGCTTGAGCGGGAGCCGAAATGAGCAGTTCTTC CASSLSGSRNEQFF
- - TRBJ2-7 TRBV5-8 TGTGCCAGCAGCTCTCAGGGTACCTACGAGCAGTACTTC CASSSQGTYEQYF
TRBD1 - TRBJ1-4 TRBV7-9 TGTGCCAGCAGCGACACCGCGGGACAGGGGAATGAAAAACTGTTTTTT CASSDTAGQGNEKLFF
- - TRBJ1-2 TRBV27 TGTGCCAGCAGTCCATACCAGGGTCGAGGTGGCTACACCTTC CASSPYQGRGGYTF
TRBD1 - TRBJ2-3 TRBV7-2 TGTGCCAGCACCAAACGACAGGGAGTGACAGATACGCAGTATTTT CASTKRQGVTDTQYF
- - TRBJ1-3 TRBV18 TGTGCCAGCTCATCCGAAACAGGGACTGGAAACACCATATATTTT CASSSETGTGNTIYF
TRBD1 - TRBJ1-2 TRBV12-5 TGTGCTAGTGGTTTGGCAGGGGGCTTGAGCTACACCTTC CASGLAGGLSYTF
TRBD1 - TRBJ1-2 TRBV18 TGTGCCAGCTCCATTGAGACAGGGGCCTACACCTTC CASSIETGAYTF
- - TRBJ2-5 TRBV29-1 TGCAGCGTTGAGACAGCTAGAGAGACCCAGTACTTC CSVETARETQYF
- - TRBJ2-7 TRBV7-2 TGTGCCAGCAGCCGGATGACAGGAAGCTCCTACGAGCAGTACTTC CASSRMTGSSYEQYF
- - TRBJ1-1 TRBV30 TGTGCCTGGTCGCTAACGGGGAACACTGAAGCTTTCTTT CAWSLTGNTEAFF
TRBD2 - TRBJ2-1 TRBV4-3 TGCGCCAGCAGATTAGCGGGGCGCAATGAGCAGTTCTTC CASRLAGRNEQFF
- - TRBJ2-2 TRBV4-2 TGTGCCAGCAGCCAAGCCGTATCGGGGGCCGGGGAGCTGTTTTTT CASSQAVSGAGELFF
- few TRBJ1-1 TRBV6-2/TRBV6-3 TGTGCCAGCAGTATCCAGGGTTCGTACACTGAAGCTTTCTTT CASSIQGSYTEAFF
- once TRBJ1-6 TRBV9 TGTGCCAGCAGCGTAGGCAACCCGGGAGACTCACCCCTCCACTTT CASSVGNPGDSPLHF
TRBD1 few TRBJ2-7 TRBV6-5 TGTGCCAGCAGCCCATTGGGGACAGGGGTGGGGGAGCAGTACTTC CASSPLGTGVGEQYF
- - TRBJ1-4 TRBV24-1 TGTGCCACCAGTGATTCGGGGTTTAATGAAAAACTGTTTTTT CATSDSGFNEKLFF
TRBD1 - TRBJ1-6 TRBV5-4 TGTGCCAGCAGCTTGGAAGGGGGCAATTCACCCCTCCACTTT CASSLEGGNSPLHF
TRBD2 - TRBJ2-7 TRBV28 TGTGCCAGCGGACGAGGGACTAGCATCCTCGAGCAGTACTTC CASGRGTSILEQYF
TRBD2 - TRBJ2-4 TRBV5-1 TGCGCCAGCAGCGAAGCCGGGACTAGCGGAAACATTCAGTACTTC CASSEAGTSGNIQYF
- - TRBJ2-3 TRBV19 TGTGCCAGTAGTCCCGCCCGGGGCACAGATACGCAGTATTTT CASSPARGTDTQYF
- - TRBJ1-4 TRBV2 TGTGCCAGCAGATTAAGATCAGGGTCCAGTAATGAAAAACTGTTTTTT CASRLRSGSSNEKLFF
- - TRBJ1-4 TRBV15 TGTGCCACCAGCAGAGATGGGGCAGTGAATGAAAAACTGTTTTTT CATSRDGAVNEKLFF
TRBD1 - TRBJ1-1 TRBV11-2 TGTGCCAGCAGCTTAGAACAGGGGGTATCAGCTTTCTTT CASSLEQGVSAFF
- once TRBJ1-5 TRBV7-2 TGTGCCAGCAGCTTGGGTGGTTCCGGGGGTCCCCAGCATTTT CASSLGGSGGPQHF
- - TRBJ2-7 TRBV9 TGTGCCAGCAGCGTAGGGTGGGCCCAAGACTACGAGCAGTACTTC CASSVGWAQDYEQYF
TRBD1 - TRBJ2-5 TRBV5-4 TGTGCCAGCAGCATCCGGGACAGCCAAGAGACCCAGTACTTC CASSIRDSQETQYF
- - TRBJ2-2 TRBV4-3 TGCGCCAGCAGCCAAGTCAGGGCCTACACCGGGGAGCTGTTTTTT CASSQVRAYTGELFF
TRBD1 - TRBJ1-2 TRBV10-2 TGCGCCAGCACACGACAGGGAGCGGCTAACTATGGCTACACCTTC CASTRQGAANYGYTF
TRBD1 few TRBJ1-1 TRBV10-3 TGTGCCACTTCCACACAGGGGACTGAAGCTTTCTTT CATSTQGTEAFF
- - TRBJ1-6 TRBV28 TGTGCCAGCAGTCGGAGACAGGTTGATTCACCCCTCCACTTT CASSRRQVDSPLHF
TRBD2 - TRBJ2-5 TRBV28 TGTGCCAGCAGTTCGTCCTCGGGGGGGCCGCAGACCCAGTACTTC CASSSSSGGPQTQYF
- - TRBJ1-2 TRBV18 TGTGCCAGCTCACCCCCGTCGACAATGAACTATGGCTACACCTTC CASSPPSTMNYGYTF
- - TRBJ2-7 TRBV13 TGTGCCAGCAGCGAACTACGACTAGGGCACGAGCAGTACTTC CASSELRLGHEQYF